This is a list of T cell receptor beta chains from one sample in a study of CD8 T cells in ankylosing spondylitis. MiXCR, run by TCRdb on the 5' RACE reads, gives a single entry per CDR3 protein. This table holds 25,000 to 35,000 distinct CDR3 sequences, 5% to 5.5% found once. Source material: blood, either unsorted or a sorted T cell fraction (not recorded which). The receptors come from a female donor with ankylosing spondylitis or in good health (not recorded which). CDR3s include the opening cysteine and the closing phenylalanine or tryptophan. D genes are given only for firm matches. Only part of the rows carry a size: once, few, many, or a class if the clone is expanded.

CDR3nt: TGCGCCAGACGCCCTTACAGGGGGACTGAAGCTTTCTTT
CDR3aa: CARRPYRGTEAFF
j_gene: TRBJ1-1
d_gene: TRBD1
abundance: few
v_gene: TRBV10-1

CDR3nt: TGTGCCAGCAGCGTAGTAGCGGACCCGCCATTTTACGAGCAGTACTTC
CDR3aa: CASSVVADPPFYEQYF
j_gene: TRBJ2-7
d_gene: -
abundance: many
v_gene: TRBV9

CDR3nt: TGTGCCAGCAGCCCTCGTCTGAACACTGAAGCTTTCTTT
CDR3aa: CASSPRLNTEAFF
j_gene: TRBJ1-1
d_gene: -
abundance: many
v_gene: TRBV9

CDR3nt: TGTGCCAGCACCATGGACCCCGGGGGTACAGATACGCAGTATTTT
CDR3aa: CASTMDPGGTDTQYF
j_gene: TRBJ2-3
d_gene: -
abundance: many
v_gene: TRBV9

CDR3nt: TGTGCCAGCAGCGTAGCCGGGGGGGGGTACGAGCAGTACTTC
CDR3aa: CASSVAGGGYEQYF
j_gene: TRBJ2-7
d_gene: TRBD2
abundance: -
v_gene: TRBV9

CDR3nt: TGTGCCAGCACGCCGGGGACTAGCGGGAGAGCCTACAATGAGCAGTTCTTC
CDR3aa: CASTPGTSGRAYNEQFF
j_gene: TRBJ2-1
d_gene: TRBD2
abundance: many
v_gene: TRBV9

CDR3nt: TGTGCCAGCAGCGTAGCTACGAGCGGGGGGGCCGGTGAGCAGTTCTTC
CDR3aa: CASSVATSGGAGEQFF
j_gene: TRBJ2-1
d_gene: TRBD2
abundance: many
v_gene: TRBV9

CDR3nt: TGTGCCAGCAGGGCTAGCGTTGACGGGGAGCTGTTTTTT
CDR3aa: CASRASVDGELFF
j_gene: TRBJ2-2
d_gene: -
abundance: many
v_gene: TRBV9

CDR3nt: TGTGCCAGCAGCGTGTCCGGGACAGGGCTCGGGGAGCTGTTTTTT
CDR3aa: CASSVSGTGLGELFF
j_gene: TRBJ2-2
d_gene: TRBD1
abundance: many
v_gene: TRBV9

CDR3nt: TGTGCCAGCAGCGCCAACCGGGACAGGGGGCGGGAGGTGGGCTACACCTTC
CDR3aa: CASSANRDRGREVGYTF
j_gene: TRBJ1-2
d_gene: TRBD1
abundance: many
v_gene: TRBV9

CDR3nt: TGTGCCAGCAGCGTAGCAACTTTCACAGATACGCAGTATTTT
CDR3aa: CASSVATFTDTQYF
j_gene: TRBJ2-3
d_gene: -
abundance: many
v_gene: TRBV9

CDR3nt: TGTGCCAGCAGCCTTGACAGGGGGCGATACAATGAGCAGTTCTTC
CDR3aa: CASSLDRGRYNEQFF
j_gene: TRBJ2-1
d_gene: TRBD1
abundance: many
v_gene: TRBV9

CDR3nt: TGTGCCAGCAGCGTCGGACTAGCGGGCGATGGTGAGCAGTTCTTC
CDR3aa: CASSVGLAGDGEQFF
j_gene: TRBJ2-1
d_gene: TRBD2
abundance: many
v_gene: TRBV9

CDR3nt: TGTGCCAGCAGCGTAGCATCAGGGACAGGGGGGACTAATGAAAAACTGTTTTTT
CDR3aa: CASSVASGTGGTNEKLFF
j_gene: TRBJ1-4
d_gene: TRBD1
abundance: many
v_gene: TRBV9

CDR3nt: TGTGCCAGCAGCGTATCATCGGGACAGGGATACGAGCAGTACTTC
CDR3aa: CASSVSSGQGYEQYF
j_gene: TRBJ2-7
d_gene: TRBD1
abundance: many
v_gene: TRBV9

CDR3nt: TGTGCCAGCAGCGTAGGGGTTTTTGGCTATGGCTACACCTTC
CDR3aa: CASSVGVFGYGYTF
j_gene: TRBJ1-2
d_gene: -
abundance: medium-sized
v_gene: TRBV9

CDR3nt: TGTGCCAGCAGCCCTTACGGGACTAGTGAAGATACGCAGTATTTT
CDR3aa: CASSPYGTSEDTQYF
j_gene: TRBJ2-3
d_gene: TRBD2
abundance: many
v_gene: TRBV9

CDR3nt: TGTGCCAGCAGCCCCCAGGGGGCGAGGTATGGCTACACCTTC
CDR3aa: CASSPQGARYGYTF
j_gene: TRBJ1-2
d_gene: TRBD1
abundance: few
v_gene: TRBV9

CDR3nt: TGTGCCACCAGTGACCCGCCGGCGGAGCAGTACTTC
CDR3aa: CATSDPPAEQYF
j_gene: TRBJ2-7
d_gene: -
abundance: many
v_gene: TRBV24-1

CDR3nt: TGTGCCAGCAGCGTGGGGCCCAAAGCGGGAGCGGTCCGCAATGAGCAGTTCTTC
CDR3aa: CASSVGPKAGAVRNEQFF
j_gene: TRBJ2-1
d_gene: TRBD2
abundance: few
v_gene: TRBV9

CDR3nt: TGTGCCAGCAGCACCTACGGACTAGCGGGCCCTCGCGATACGCAGTATTTT
CDR3aa: CASSTYGLAGPRDTQYF
j_gene: TRBJ2-3
d_gene: TRBD2
abundance: many
v_gene: TRBV9

CDR3nt: TGTGCCAGCAGCGCCAAGGGGGTAAGCACTGAAGCTTTCTTT
CDR3aa: CASSAKGVSTEAFF
j_gene: TRBJ1-1
d_gene: -
abundance: few
v_gene: TRBV9

CDR3nt: TGTGCCAGCAGCGCGGGACAGATCAATCAGCCCCAGCATTTT
CDR3aa: CASSAGQINQPQHF
j_gene: TRBJ1-5
d_gene: TRBD1
abundance: many
v_gene: TRBV9

CDR3nt: TGTGCCAGCAGCGGGCGACAGGGCCTGAACACTGAAGCTTTCTTT
CDR3aa: CASSGRQGLNTEAFF
j_gene: TRBJ1-1
d_gene: TRBD1
abundance: many
v_gene: TRBV9

CDR3nt: TGTGCCAGCAGCGTAGGAGGACAGTTGACGACCGGGGAGCTGTTTTTT
CDR3aa: CASSVGGQLTTGELFF
j_gene: TRBJ2-2
d_gene: -
abundance: many
v_gene: TRBV9

CDR3nt: TGTGCCAGCAGCGTACTAGTTCCCGGAGATACGCAGTATTTT
CDR3aa: CASSVLVPGDTQYF
j_gene: TRBJ2-3
d_gene: -
abundance: many
v_gene: TRBV9

CDR3nt: TGTGCCAGCAGCCCGGACGTAAACAATCAGCCCCAGCATTTT
CDR3aa: CASSPDVNNQPQHF
j_gene: TRBJ1-5
d_gene: -
abundance: few
v_gene: TRBV9

CDR3nt: TGTGCCAGCAGCGCTTCCGGGACAGTTGAAGCTTTCTTT
CDR3aa: CASSASGTVEAFF
j_gene: TRBJ1-1
d_gene: TRBD1
abundance: many
v_gene: TRBV9

CDR3nt: TGTGCCAGCAGCCAAAATAGCGGGGGGGCCTACAATGAGCAGTTCTTC
CDR3aa: CASSQNSGGAYNEQFF
j_gene: TRBJ2-1
d_gene: TRBD2
abundance: -
v_gene: TRBV9

CDR3nt: TGTGCCAGCAGCGTAGCTCCGGTTAGCACAGATACGCAGTATTTT
CDR3aa: CASSVAPVSTDTQYF
j_gene: TRBJ2-3
d_gene: -
abundance: few
v_gene: TRBV9

CDR3nt: TGTGCCAGCAGCGTAGCCGAGGGTGCGGGCTACGAGCAGTACTTC
CDR3aa: CASSVAEGAGYEQYF
j_gene: TRBJ2-7
d_gene: -
abundance: many
v_gene: TRBV9

CDR3nt: TGTGCCAGCAGCGTAGCTGGAGTCTCTGGAAACACCATATATTTT
CDR3aa: CASSVAGVSGNTIYF
j_gene: TRBJ1-3
d_gene: -
abundance: -
v_gene: TRBV9

CDR3nt: TGTGCCAGCAGCGTAGAAGGGACTAGATCCAATGAGCAGTTCTTC
CDR3aa: CASSVEGTRSNEQFF
j_gene: TRBJ2-1
d_gene: TRBD2
abundance: -
v_gene: TRBV9

CDR3nt: TGTGCCAGCAGCGTAGAAGGCTACCTCACAGATACGCAGTATTTT
CDR3aa: CASSVEGYLTDTQYF
j_gene: TRBJ2-3
d_gene: -
abundance: many
v_gene: TRBV9

CDR3nt: TGTGCCAGCAGCGCAACCGGGACTAGCATGTTCGATGAGCAGTTCTTC
CDR3aa: CASSATGTSMFDEQFF
j_gene: TRBJ2-1
d_gene: TRBD2
abundance: few
v_gene: TRBV9

CDR3nt: TGTGCCAGCAGCGTAGAGGTTCATGGAAACACCATATATTTT
CDR3aa: CASSVEVHGNTIYF
j_gene: TRBJ1-3
d_gene: -
abundance: few
v_gene: TRBV9

CDR3nt: TGTGCCAGCAGCTCCCGGGGGGACAATGAGCAGTTCTTC
CDR3aa: CASSSRGDNEQFF
j_gene: TRBJ2-1
d_gene: TRBD2
abundance: many
v_gene: TRBV9

CDR3nt: TGTGCCAGCAGCAATCGACTAGGGGAAAAACTGTTTTTT
CDR3aa: CASSNRLGEKLFF
j_gene: TRBJ1-4
d_gene: -
abundance: many
v_gene: TRBV9

CDR3nt: TGTGCCAGCAGCGTAGAATGGGGCGGGAGAGTTGGAGAGACCCAGTACTTC
CDR3aa: CASSVEWGGRVGETQYF
j_gene: TRBJ2-5
d_gene: TRBD2
abundance: many
v_gene: TRBV9

CDR3nt: TGTGCCAGCAGCGTACAGGAGAACACCGGGGAGCTGTTTTTT
CDR3aa: CASSVQENTGELFF
j_gene: TRBJ2-2
d_gene: -
abundance: many
v_gene: TRBV9

CDR3nt: TGTGCCAGCAGCGTAGAGGTAGGCTCAGATACGCAGTATTTT
CDR3aa: CASSVEVGSDTQYF
j_gene: TRBJ2-3
d_gene: -
abundance: many
v_gene: TRBV9

CDR3nt: TGTGCCAGCAGCGGAGGGGTGGTGGAGGGTTCACCCCTCCACTTT
CDR3aa: CASSGGVVEGSPLHF
j_gene: TRBJ1-6
d_gene: -
abundance: many
v_gene: TRBV9

CDR3nt: TGTGCCAGCAGCCACCCCGAGGGTGGGGGCTACACCTTC
CDR3aa: CASSHPEGGGYTF
j_gene: TRBJ1-2
d_gene: -
abundance: many
v_gene: TRBV9

CDR3nt: TGTGCCAGCAGCCCAGAAGTAAGTTCGCAGTTCTTC
CDR3aa: CASSPEVSSQFF
j_gene: TRBJ2-1
d_gene: -
abundance: many
v_gene: TRBV9

CDR3nt: TGTGCCAGCAGCGTAGAAACGGAGTCCTGGAATGAGCAGTTCTTC
CDR3aa: CASSVETESWNEQFF
j_gene: TRBJ2-1
d_gene: -
abundance: many
v_gene: TRBV9

CDR3nt: TGTGCCAGCAGCGTAGCACAGGGAGCAGATACGCAGTATTTT
CDR3aa: CASSVAQGADTQYF
j_gene: TRBJ2-3
d_gene: -
abundance: many
v_gene: TRBV9

CDR3nt: TGTGCCAGCAGCGTAGTGCCTGACAATGAGCAGTTCTTC
CDR3aa: CASSVVPDNEQFF
j_gene: TRBJ2-1
d_gene: -
abundance: many
v_gene: TRBV9

CDR3nt: TGTGCCAGCAGCGTTACCGACAGGGGTGGCTATGGCTACACCTTC
CDR3aa: CASSVTDRGGYGYTF
j_gene: TRBJ1-2
d_gene: TRBD1
abundance: many
v_gene: TRBV9

CDR3nt: TGCAGCGTTGATCCGTCAGGGTTGCAAGAGACCCAGTACTTC
CDR3aa: CSVDPSGLQETQYF
j_gene: TRBJ2-5
d_gene: -
abundance: many
v_gene: TRBV29-1

CDR3nt: TGTGCCAGCAGCCTCCCGGGACAGGTAGGGGGCAATGAGCAGTTCTTC
CDR3aa: CASSLPGQVGGNEQFF
j_gene: TRBJ2-1
d_gene: TRBD1
abundance: many
v_gene: TRBV9

CDR3nt: TGTGCCAGCAGCGGGGGGACGGCCTGGTATGGCTACACCTTC
CDR3aa: CASSGGTAWYGYTF
j_gene: TRBJ1-2
d_gene: -
abundance: many
v_gene: TRBV9

CDR3nt: TGTGCCAGCAGCGCGCCGACAGGGGGCGCCGAGACCCAGTACTTC
CDR3aa: CASSAPTGGAETQYF
j_gene: TRBJ2-5
d_gene: TRBD1
abundance: many
v_gene: TRBV9

CDR3nt: TGTGCCAGCAGCGTAGGTGCGGGGATCTCCTACGAGCAGTACTTC
CDR3aa: CASSVGAGISYEQYF
j_gene: TRBJ2-7
d_gene: -
abundance: -
v_gene: TRBV9

CDR3nt: TGTGCCAGCAGCGATCCGGGAAGTTCCCCCGAGACCCAGTACTTC
CDR3aa: CASSDPGSSPETQYF
j_gene: TRBJ2-5
d_gene: -
abundance: many
v_gene: TRBV9

CDR3nt: TGTGCCAGCAGCCTCCCAGGAACTAATGAAAAACTGTTTTTT
CDR3aa: CASSLPGTNEKLFF
j_gene: TRBJ1-4
d_gene: -
abundance: -
v_gene: TRBV9

CDR3nt: TGTGCCAGCAGCGTAGAGGAGAGACTAGCGGGACGAGAGCAGTTCTTC
CDR3aa: CASSVEERLAGREQFF
j_gene: TRBJ2-1
d_gene: TRBD2
abundance: many
v_gene: TRBV9

CDR3nt: TGTGCCAGCAGCGTAGATCCTCCTAGCGGGAGTACGTTATCTGAGCAGTTCTTC
CDR3aa: CASSVDPPSGSTLSEQFF
j_gene: TRBJ2-1
d_gene: TRBD2
abundance: -
v_gene: TRBV9

CDR3nt: TGTGCCAGCAGCGTAGCTAGCGGGAGTGGTACAGATACGCAGTATTTT
CDR3aa: CASSVASGSGTDTQYF
j_gene: TRBJ2-3
d_gene: TRBD2
abundance: many
v_gene: TRBV9

CDR3nt: TGTGCCAGCAGCCCAGGGGCGGAACAAGAGACCCAGTACTTC
CDR3aa: CASSPGAEQETQYF
j_gene: TRBJ2-5
d_gene: -
abundance: many
v_gene: TRBV9

CDR3nt: TGTGCCAGCAGCGTCTCAGGGATGAATCAGCCCCAGCATTTT
CDR3aa: CASSVSGMNQPQHF
j_gene: TRBJ1-5
d_gene: -
abundance: few
v_gene: TRBV9